A single sample is the source of the 8 T cell receptor beta chains below, sequenced in a study of cytomegalovirus exposure and HLA in healthy donors (dated 2017 in TCRdb). Receptor libraries were prepared by the immunoSEQ multiplex PCR assay. A mixture of 60 forward primers for TCR Vbeta segments and 13 reverse primers for TCR Jbeta segments was used in the multiplex PCR. Not all clones reach the TCRdb copy of this immuneACCESS table, which keeps in-frame sequences only. Checked studies attribute under half of the gap to unresolved V genes and leave the rest unexplained. Counted in this sample were about 170,000 clones; 79% of them appeared once. The top ten clones comprise over 2% of the sample. The material sequenced was PBMCs. Every receptor here comes from a woman aged 50 to 65 in good health and CMV-seronegative.

The V gene is TRBV5-6, the J gene TRBJ1-1, with D tentatively TRBD1 (6 bases). Germline CDR1 and CDR2: SGHDT and YYEEEE. The CDR3 length is 14 residues. The V end was cut by 4 bases, the J end by 6 bases, with 16 bases between. The CDR3 sequence is CASSETGPSPEAFF. CDR3 nucleotide sequence: TGTGCCAGCAGCGAGACAGGACCTTCCCCTGAAGCTTTCTTT.

CDR3 DNA: TGTGCCAGCAGCCACGCAGGGGGCTACGAGCAGTACTTC. It yields the protein CASSHAGGYEQYF. The rearrangement links TRBV7-9 to TRBJ2-5; 7 bases match TRBD1. The DNA end is a closer match to TRBJ2-7, so the J assignment may be wrong. Germline V CDR1 and CDR2: SEHNR, FQNEAQ (reference sequence). The CDR3 runs 13 residues.

The CDR3 reads CASSMGLGGMGEKLFF. CDR3 nucleotides: TGTGCCAGTAGTATGGGGCTCGGGGGAATGGGAGAAAAACTGTTTTTT. The chain joins TRBV19 to TRBJ1-4, with D possibly matching TRBD1 (5 bases). The V end lost 3 bases, the J end lost 8 bases, and 19 bases lay between the germline ends. CDR3 length equals 16 residues. Germline V lookup: CDR1 LNHDA, CDR2 SQIVND (reference sequence).

The V gene is TRBV6-1, the J gene TRBJ2-3; D unclear. V lost 4 bases to trimming and J lost 0 bases, with 8 bases between them. CDR1 is MNHNS and CDR2 is SASEGT in the germline V gene. The CDR3 is 14 amino acids. The CDR3 bases are TGTGCCAGCAGTGTGGAGAGTAGCACAGATACGCAGTATTTT. Residues: CASSVESSTDTQYF.

The chain employs TRBV5-1 and TRBJ2-5, with D possibly being TRBD2 (5 bases). The length of the CDR3 is 14 residues. Between the trimmed V and J ends, which lost 8 bases and 4 bases, there was a span of 18 bases. Germline CDR1 is SGHRS and CDR2 is YFSETQ. CDR3 amino acids: CASSGPGRTETQYF. The CDR3 bases are TGCGCCAGTTCGGGCCCGGGAAGGACAGAGACCCAGTACTTC.

The CDR3 DNA sequence: TGTGCCAGCAGTTCCACGCGACAGGGGAGCAATCAGCCCCAGCATTTT. This sequence encodes CASSSTRQGSNQPQHF. V gene TRBV7-9 combines with J gene TRBJ1-5; TRBD1 aligns across 8 bases. This CDR3 contains 16 residues. In germline, CDR1 is SEHNR, CDR2 FQNEAQ (reference sequence). V lost 6 bases and J lost 1; bases outside the gene matches: 8.

The V gene is TRBV6-5, the J gene TRBJ2-7; weak D call: TRBD1 (5 bases). Germline V CDR1 and CDR2: MNHEY, SVGAGI. The CDR3 spans 15 residues. Trimming cost V 2 bases and J 9 bases, with 20 bases left between them. CDR3 sequence (DNA): TGTGCCAGCAGTTACCGAGGACACCCTCATCCTGGGCAGTACTTC. As protein: CASSYRGHPHPGQYF.

The chain recombines TRBV28 with TRBJ1-2; 9 bases are shared with TRBD1. This CDR3 is built from 16 residues. Germline V lookup: CDR1 MDHEN, CDR2 SYDVKM. Unmatched junction bases numbered 9, after V lost 3 bases and J lost 4 bases. The CDR3 nucleotides are TGTGCCAGCAGTTTTGCAGGGGACAGGGCCCTCTATGGCTACACCTTC. Protein: CASSFAGDRALYGYTF.